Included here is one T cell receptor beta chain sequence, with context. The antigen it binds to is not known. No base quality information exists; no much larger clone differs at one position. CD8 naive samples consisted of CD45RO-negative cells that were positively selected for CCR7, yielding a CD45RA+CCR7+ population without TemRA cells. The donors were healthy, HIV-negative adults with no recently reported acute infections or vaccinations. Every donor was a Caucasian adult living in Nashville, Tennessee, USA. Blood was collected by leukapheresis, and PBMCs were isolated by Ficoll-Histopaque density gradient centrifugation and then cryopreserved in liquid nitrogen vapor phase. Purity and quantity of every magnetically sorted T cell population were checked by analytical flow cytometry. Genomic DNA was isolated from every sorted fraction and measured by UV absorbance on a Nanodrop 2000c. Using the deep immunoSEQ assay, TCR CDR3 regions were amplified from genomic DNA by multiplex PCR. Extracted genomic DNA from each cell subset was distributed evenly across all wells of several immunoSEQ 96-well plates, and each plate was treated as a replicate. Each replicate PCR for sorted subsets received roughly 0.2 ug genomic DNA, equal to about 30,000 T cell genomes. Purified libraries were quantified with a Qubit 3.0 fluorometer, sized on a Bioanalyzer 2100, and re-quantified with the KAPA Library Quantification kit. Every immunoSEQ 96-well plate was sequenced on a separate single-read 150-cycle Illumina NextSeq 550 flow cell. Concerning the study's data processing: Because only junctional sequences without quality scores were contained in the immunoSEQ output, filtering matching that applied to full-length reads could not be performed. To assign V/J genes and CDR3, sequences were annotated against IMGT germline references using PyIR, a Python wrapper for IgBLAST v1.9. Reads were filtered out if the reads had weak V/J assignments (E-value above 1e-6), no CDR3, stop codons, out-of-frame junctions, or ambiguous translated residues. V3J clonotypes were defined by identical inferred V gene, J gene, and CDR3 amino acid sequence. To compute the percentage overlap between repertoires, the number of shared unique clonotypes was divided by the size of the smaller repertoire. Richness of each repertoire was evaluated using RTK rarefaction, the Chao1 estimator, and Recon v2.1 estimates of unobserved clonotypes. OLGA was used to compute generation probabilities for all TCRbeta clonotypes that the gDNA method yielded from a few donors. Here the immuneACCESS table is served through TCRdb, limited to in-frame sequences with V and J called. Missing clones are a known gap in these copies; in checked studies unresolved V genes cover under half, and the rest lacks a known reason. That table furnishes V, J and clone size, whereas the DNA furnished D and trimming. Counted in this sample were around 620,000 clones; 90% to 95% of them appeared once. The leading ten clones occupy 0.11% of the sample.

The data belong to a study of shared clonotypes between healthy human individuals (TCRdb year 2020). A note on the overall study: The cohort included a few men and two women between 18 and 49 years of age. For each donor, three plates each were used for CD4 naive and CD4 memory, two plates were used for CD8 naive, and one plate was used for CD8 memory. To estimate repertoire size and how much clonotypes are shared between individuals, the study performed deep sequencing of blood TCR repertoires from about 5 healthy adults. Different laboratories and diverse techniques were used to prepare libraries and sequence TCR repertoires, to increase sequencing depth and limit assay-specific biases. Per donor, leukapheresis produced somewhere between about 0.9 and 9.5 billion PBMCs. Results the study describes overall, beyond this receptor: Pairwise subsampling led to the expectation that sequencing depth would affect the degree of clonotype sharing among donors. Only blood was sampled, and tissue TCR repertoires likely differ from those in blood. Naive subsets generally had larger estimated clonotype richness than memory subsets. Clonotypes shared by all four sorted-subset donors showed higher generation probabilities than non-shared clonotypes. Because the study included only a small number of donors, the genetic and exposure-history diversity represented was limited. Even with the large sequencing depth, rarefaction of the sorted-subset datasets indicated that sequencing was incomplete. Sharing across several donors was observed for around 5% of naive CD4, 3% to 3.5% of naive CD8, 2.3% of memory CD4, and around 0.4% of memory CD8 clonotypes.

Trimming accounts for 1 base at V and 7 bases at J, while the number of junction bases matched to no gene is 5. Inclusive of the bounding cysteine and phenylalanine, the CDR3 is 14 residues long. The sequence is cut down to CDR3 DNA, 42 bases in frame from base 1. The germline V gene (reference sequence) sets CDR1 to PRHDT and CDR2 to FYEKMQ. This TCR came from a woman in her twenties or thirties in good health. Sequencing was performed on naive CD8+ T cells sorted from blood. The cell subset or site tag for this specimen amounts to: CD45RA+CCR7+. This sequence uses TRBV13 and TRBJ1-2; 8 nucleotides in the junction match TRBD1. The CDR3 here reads CASSLAGGRSGYTF. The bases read TGTGCCAGCAGCTTAGCAGGGGGCCGAAGTGGCTACACCTTC.